This T cell receptor (beta chain) was captured by sequencing in a study of technical replicates of blood from several donors. The V gene's germline CDR1 is MNHEY and CDR2 SMNVEV (reference sequence). Trimming pared 11 bases from V and 6 bases from J, leaving 19 bases between. This CDR3 spans 14 amino acids. Using immunoSEQ multiplex PCR, the repertoire was profiled, and TCRdb retains in-frame clones only, with some absent. The repertoire holds tens of thousands of clones, with approximately 94% as singletons. The specimen sequenced was T cells isolated from PBMCs. The TCR was taken from a human donor in good health. J is TRBJ2-2 and V is TRBV27; D unclear. CDR3 sequence reads: CASLTPLVPGELFF. The CDR3 DNA sequence: TGTGCCTCACTCACTCCCCTAGTCCCCGGGGAGCTGTTTTTT.